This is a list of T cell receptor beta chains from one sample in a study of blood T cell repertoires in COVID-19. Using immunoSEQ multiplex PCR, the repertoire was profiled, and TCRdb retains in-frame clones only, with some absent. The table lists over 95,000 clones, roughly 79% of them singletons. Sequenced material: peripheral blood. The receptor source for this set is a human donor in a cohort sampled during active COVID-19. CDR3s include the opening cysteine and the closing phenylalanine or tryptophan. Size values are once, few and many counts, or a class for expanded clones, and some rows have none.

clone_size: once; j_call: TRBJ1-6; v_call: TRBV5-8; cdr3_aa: CASSAGQGAASPLHF
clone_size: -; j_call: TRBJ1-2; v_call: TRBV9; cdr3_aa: CASSAAGGQGVFGYTF
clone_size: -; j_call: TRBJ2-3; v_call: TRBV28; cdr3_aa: CASSSPTASGRSDTQYF
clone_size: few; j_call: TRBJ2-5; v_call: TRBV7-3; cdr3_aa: CASSPRVERETQYF
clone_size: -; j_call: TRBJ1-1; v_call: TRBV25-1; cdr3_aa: CASIGSMNTEAFF
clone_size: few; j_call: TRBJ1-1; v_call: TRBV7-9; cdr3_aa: CASSPQGLSTEAFF
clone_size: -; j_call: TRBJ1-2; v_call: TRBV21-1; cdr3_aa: CASSKGTNGYTF
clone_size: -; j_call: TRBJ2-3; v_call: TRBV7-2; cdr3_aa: CASSLSASGGWGDTQYF
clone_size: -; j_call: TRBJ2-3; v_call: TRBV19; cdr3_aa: CASSLLAADTQYF
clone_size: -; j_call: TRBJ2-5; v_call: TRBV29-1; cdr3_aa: CSVEVRGQETQYF
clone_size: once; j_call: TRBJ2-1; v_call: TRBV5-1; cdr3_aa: CASSLVAESYNEQFF
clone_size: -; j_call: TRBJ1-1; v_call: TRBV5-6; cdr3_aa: CASSYAGRAFF
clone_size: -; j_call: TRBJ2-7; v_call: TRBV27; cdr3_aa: CASSLISGLEPRFEQYF
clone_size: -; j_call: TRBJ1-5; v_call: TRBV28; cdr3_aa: CASILGTSSGWNQPQHF
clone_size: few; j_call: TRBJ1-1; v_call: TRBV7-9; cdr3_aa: CASSSGQKAFF